These 18 T cell receptor beta chains were sequenced from one sample in a study of blood T cell repertoires in COVID-19 (TCRdb year 2020). To prepare the library, the immunoSEQ multiplex PCR assay was applied. The clones in this table, taken by TCRdb from immuneACCESS, are in-frame only. Not every clone is retained; where verified, under half of the shortfall comes from an unresolved V gene, and the cause of the rest is unknown. The sample has 150,000 to 200,000 clones on record, 70% to 85% of them singletons. The top ten clonotypes cover approximately 1.1% of the sample. Sequenced: peripheral blood. The receptors shown here come from a man in his sixties who had recovered from COVID-19.

CDR3 loop: CATRREAEAFF. DNA for the CDR3: TGTGCCACCAGGAGGGAGGCTGAAGCTTTCTTT. The genes are TRBV15 and TRBJ1-1; unclear D gene. This CDR3 has 11 amino acids. The V and J ends lost 6 bases and 6 bases respectively, with 8 bases between them. Germline-derived CDR1 and CDR2 are LNHNV and YYDKDF (reference sequence).

The CDR3 loop is CASTGSPNYGYTF. CDR3 bases: TGTGCCAGCACAGGGAGTCCTAACTATGGCTACACCTTC. The chain uses TRBV19 and TRBJ1-2; perhaps TRBD1 as D (6 bases). The V end lost 9 bases, the J end lost 0 bases, and 11 bases lay between the germline ends. The CDR3 has 13 residues. From germline, CDR1 is LNHDA and CDR2 SQIVND (reference sequence).

The chain combines TRBV5-5 with TRBJ2-1, with no clear D. The CDR3 is 15 amino acids. V gave up 1 base and J gave up 2 bases, with 10 bases separating them. Per the germline V gene, CDR1 is SGHKS and CDR2 is YYEKEE (reference sequence). The CDR3 nucleotides are TGTGCCAGCAGCTTGCTGTCGGGTGCCTACAATGAGCAGTTCTTC. It translates to CASSLLSGAYNEQFF.

The chain recombines TRBV9 with TRBJ1-2, with a weak D call TRBD1 (6 bases). V dropped 4 bases and J dropped 4 bases, with 11 bases sitting between them. The CDR3 is made up of 13 amino acids. Germline assignment: CDR1 SGDLS and CDR2 YYNGEE. The CDR3 region is CASSNRDGYGYTF. DNA for the CDR3: TGTGCCAGCAGCAACAGGGATGGCTATGGCTACACCTTC.

The V and J genes are TRBV19 and TRBJ1-2, with TRBD1 matching 8 bases. Unmatched junction bases numbered 7, after V lost 6 bases and J lost 4 bases. The CDR3 contains 14 residues. The germline V gene has CDR1 LNHDA and CDR2 SQIVND (reference sequence). The CDR3 sequence is CASSPGGDGYGYTF. The CDR3 coding sequence is TGTGCCAGTAGCCCAGGGGGCGACGGCTATGGCTACACCTTC.

The sample holds one count of this clone. The chain is built from TRBV5-4 and TRBJ1-2; D may be TRBD1 (5 bases). Looked up from germline, CDR1 is SGHNT and CDR2 is YYREEE (reference sequence). The CDR3 consists of 16 residues. V gave up 0 bases and J gave up 8 bases, with 20 bases separating them. CDR3 residues: CASSLAGTGRVGGYTF. The CDR3 DNA follows: TGTGCCAGCAGCTTGGCAGGGACTGGAAGGGTGGGAGGCTACACCTTC.

The chain employs TRBV6-5 and TRBJ2-7; the match to TRBD2 covers 8 bases. The CDR3 contains 13 residues. Germline V gene lookup returns CDR1 MNHEY and CDR2 SVGAGI. V lost 11 bases to trimming and J lost 2 bases; unmatched junction nucleotides: 8. The CDR3 reads CARPGGATYEQYF. The DNA of the CDR3 is TGTGCCCGGCCGGGGGGGGCCACCTACGAGCAGTACTTC.

The chain uses TRBV7-8 and TRBJ2-5; 11 bases align to TRBD2. Germline V CDR1 and CDR2: SGHVS, FQNEAQ. CDR3 length: 15 residues. The trim removed 3 bases at V and 5 bases at J, leaving 5 bases unmatched. DNA for the CDR3: TGTGCCAGCAGCTTTAGCGGGGGGGCCGGTGAGACCCAGTACTTC. Residues: CASSFSGGAGETQYF.

The chain combines TRBV7-9 with TRBJ1-4, with a possible D match to TRBD1 (6 bases). This CDR3 spans 15 amino acids. Trimming left V 5 bases short and J 5 bases short, with 15 bases between. Germline V gene data show CDR1 as SEHNR and CDR2 as FQNEAQ (reference sequence). Here the CDR3 DNA reads TGTGCCAGCAGCCCCGCCCAGGGGCGGAATGAAAAACTGTTTTTT. The encoded protein is CASSPAQGRNEKLFF.

The V and J genes are TRBV6-5 and TRBJ2-7; 7 positions agree with TRBD1. V shed 8 bases and J 4 bases; nucleotides not matched to a gene: 8. Per the germline V gene, CDR1 is MNHEY and CDR2 is SVGAGI. This CDR3 region has 13 residues. The CDR3 region has the DNA TGTGCCAGCCAGACAGGGACGCGGTACGAGCAGTACTTC. The encoded protein is CASQTGTRYEQYF.

V usage is TRBV7-9 and J usage is TRBJ2-7; 11 nucleotides agree with TRBD2. The ends lost 4 bases at V and 2 bases at J; junction bases unmatched: 4. Per the germline V gene, CDR1 is SEHNR and CDR2 is FQNEAQ (reference sequence). This CDR3 region has 15 residues. CDR3 bases: TGTGCCAGCAGCTCCGGGACTAGCGGTGCCTACGAGCAGTACTTC. This translates into CASSSGTSGAYEQYF.

The gene calls are TRBV7-2 and TRBJ2-1; TRBD2 is a possible D gene (5 bases). Germline assignment: CDR1 SGHTA and CDR2 FQGNSA. Deletions cut 7 bases from V and 2 bases from J, with 9 bases between. This CDR3 has 13 amino acids. CDR3 amino acids: CASTSGTYNEQFF. The CDR3 nucleotides read TGTGCCAGCACCTCCGGGACCTACAATGAGCAGTTCTTC.

V is TRBV25-1 and J is TRBJ1-4; no clear D gene. Germline values: CDR1 MGHDK, CDR2 SYGVNS. Trimming pared 9 bases from V and 7 bases from J, leaving 15 bases between. There are 13 residues in the CDR3. The CDR3: CASGLRNGEKLFF. CDR3 coding DNA: TGTGCCAGTGGGCTTAGGAATGGTGAAAAACTGTTTTTT.

The V and J genes are TRBV19 and TRBJ2-3, with 9 bases identical to TRBD1. Trimming took 1 base from V and 3 from J; bases not matched to a gene: 8. The CDR3 extends over 17 amino acids. CDR1 LNHDA and CDR2 SQIVND come from the germline V gene (reference sequence). CDR3 DNA: TGTGCCAGTAGTATAGCCACAGGGGGCTCGGCGACAGATACGCAGTATTTT. Translated, it gives CASSIATGGSATDTQYF.

V and J are TRBV9 and TRBJ1-2, with TRBD1 matching 7 bases. CDR3 length equals 15 residues. The V gene end was trimmed by 3 bases and the J gene end by 2 bases; junction bases not matched to a gene: 7. Germline loops: CDR1 SGDLS, CDR2 YYNGEE. CDR3 bases: TGTGCCAGCAGCGCAGCCGGGACAGACAACTATGGCTACACCTTC. It yields the protein CASSAAGTDNYGYTF.

This clone was counted a few times. The CDR3: CASSLRGRQGNTEAFF. CDR3 DNA: TGTGCCAGCAGCTTAAGGGGTCGGCAGGGGAACACTGAAGCTTTCTTT. This chain joins TRBV11-1 and TRBJ1-1, with D possibly TRBD1 on 5 matching bases. Germline assignment: CDR1 SGHAT and CDR2 FQDESV (reference sequence). The CDR3 consists of 16 residues. The V end lost 2 bases, the J end lost 1 base, and 14 bases lay between the germline ends.

The CDR3 is CASSLFSGGEKLFF. The CDR3 DNA reads TGTGCCAGCAGTTTATTTTCCGGTGGTGAAAAACTGTTTTTT. This chain links TRBV27 with TRBJ1-4; no definite D call. V lost 1 base and J 7 bases, leaving 10 bases between the germline ends. CDR1 is MNHEY and CDR2 is SMNVEV in the germline V gene (reference sequence). This CDR3 contains 14 residues.

V is TRBV27 and J is TRBJ1-2; D perhaps matches TRBD1 (5 bases). Germline loops: CDR1 MNHEY, CDR2 SMNVEV (reference sequence). V was clipped by 9 bases and J by 6 bases, with 14 bases between them. The CDR3 totals 12 residues. The chain's CDR3 is CASRAGGHGYTF. The CDR3 DNA reads TGTGCCAGTAGGGCCGGGGGTCATGGCTACACCTTC.